This TCR beta chain was recorded in a study of primary melanoma T cells and metastatic recurrence. V dropped 4 bases and J dropped 4 bases, with 7 bases sitting between them. Germline V gene sequence: CDR1 SGDLS, CDR2 YYNGEE. This CDR3 comprises 12 residues. Repertoires were generated with immunoSEQ multiplex PCR, while TCRdb's copy carries only in-frame clones and drops some. The table records a few hundred clones, 70% to 80% of them present only once. In the case of this clone: The antigen is undetermined.

General study findings and limits: Melanomas with T-cell fraction above 20% appeared to have better outcomes.

This chain joins TRBV9 and TRBJ2-3; D gene ambiguous. The sample consisted of melanoma tumor tissue. This receptor was obtained from a human donor with melanoma. The DNA for the CDR3 is TGTGCCAGCAGCTCCTTTTCAGATACGCAGTATTTT. Translation: CASSSFSDTQYF. Combining the CDR3 with reference TRBV9 and TRBJ2-3 gives the whole variable domain DSGVTQTPKHLITATGQRVTLRCSPRSGDLSVYWYQQSLDQGLQFLIQYYNGEERAKGNILERFSAQQFPDLHSELNLSSLELGDSALYFCASSSFSDTQYFGPGTRLTVL.